This is a list of T cell receptor beta chains from one sample in a study of regulatory T cells in long-lasting Graves disease. TCRdb re-derived calls from the multiplex PCR reads in MiXCR, one entry per CDR3 protein. This table has hundreds of thousands of distinct CDR3 sequences, around a fifth appearing once. Source: peripheral blood mononuclear cells (PBMCs), taken when the disease was refractory, from a patient treated with antithyroid drugs. All receptors derive from a female donor with Graves disease. CDR3s include the opening cysteine and the closing phenylalanine or tryptophan. Each record gives: D gene, J gene, V gene, clone size, CDR3 DNA, CDR3 protein. A D gene is named only where the DNA matches it firmly. Only part of the rows carry a size: once, few, many, or a class if the clone is expanded.

TRBD1,TRBJ2-7,TRBV30,few,TGTGCCTGGAGTCCCAGGACAGGGGGCGCACACTTC,CAWSPRTGGAHF
TRBD2,TRBJ2-7,TRBV20-1,-,TGCAGTGCTAGAGCCGGTTCTCTAGCGGGGAACTACGAGCAGTACTTC,CSARAGSLAGNYEQYF
-,TRBJ1-1,TRBV7-9,-,TGTGCCAGCAGCTCGGAGGGGAGGACTGAAGCTTTCTTT,CASSSEGRTEAFF
TRBD1,TRBJ2-5,TRBV12-3/TRBV12-4,many,TGTGCCAGCAGTTCCCAGGGACAGATACAAGAGACCCAGTACTTC,CASSSQGQIQETQYF
-,TRBJ2-7,TRBV15,many,TGTGCCACCAGCAGAGGAGGAGGAGGCTACGAGCAGTACTTC,CATSRGGGGYEQYF
-,TRBJ1-5,TRBV5-1,many,TGCGCCAGCAGCTTGTCCCCCAGCGTCAATCAGCCCCAGCATTTT,CASSLSPSVNQPQHF
TRBD1,TRBJ2-3,TRBV29-1,few,TGCAGCGTTGAGGGACAGCCAGATACGCAGTATTTT,CSVEGQPDTQYF
-,TRBJ1-2,TRBV7-9,few,TGTGCCAGCAGCTTAGGATCGGTTGGCTATGGCTACACCTTC,CASSLGSVGYGYTF
TRBD2,TRBJ2-1,TRBV3-1,-,TGTGCCAGCAGCCAAGAGACTAGCGGGAGGGCCTATGAGCAGTTCTTC,CASSQETSGRAYEQFF
TRBD2,TRBJ2-2,TRBV12-3/TRBV12-4,many,TGTGCCAGCAGGCTAGGAGGACTAGCGTACACCGGGGAGCTGTTTTTT,CASRLGGLAYTGELFF
-,TRBJ2-2,TRBV30,many,TGTGCCTGGAAGAGGCAGCTTGTCGGGGAGCTGTTTTTT,CAWKRQLVGELFF
-,TRBJ2-2,TRBV7-9,-,TGTGCCAGCCCCCGATCCGGGGCGAACACCGGGGAGCTGTTTTTT,CASPRSGANTGELFF
-,TRBJ1-5,TRBV12-3/TRBV12-4,-,TGTGCCAGCAGTTTAGGTTACAATCAGCCCCAGCATTTT,CASSLGYNQPQHF
TRBD1,TRBJ2-4,TRBV13,-,TGTGCCAGCAGCTTCTCGACAGGGGCCAAAAACATTCAGTACTTC,CASSFSTGAKNIQYF
TRBD1,TRBJ2-3,TRBV2,few,TGTGCCAGCAGTCCACAGGGGCCTACGCAGTATTTT,CASSPQGPTQYF
TRBD1,TRBJ2-1,TRBV28,many,TGTGCCAGCAACCCCACGGGACAGATCCCGTACAATGAGCAGTTCTTC,CASNPTGQIPYNEQFF
-,TRBJ2-7,TRBV15,many,TGTGCCACCAGCGCCCGGGACGGCACTGGGGAGCAGTACTTC,CATSARDGTGEQYF
TRBD1,TRBJ2-4,TRBV7-3,many,TGTGCCAGCAGCCCGTCCCGGGACAGAAACATTCAGTACTTC,CASSPSRDRNIQYF
-,TRBJ2-7,TRBV5-1,few,TGCGCCAGCAGCTTGGGGGGCGGGAAAACCTACGAGCAGTACTTC,CASSLGGGKTYEQYF
-,TRBJ1-2,TRBV29-1,many,TGCAGCGTTGAAATAGCTGGCGGCTACACCTTC,CSVEIAGGYTF
-,TRBJ2-3,TRBV29-1,few,TGCAGCGTTGATGGGGGAAACACAGATACGCAGTATTTT,CSVDGGNTDTQYF
-,TRBJ2-2,TRBV29-1,many,TGCAGCGCACAAAACACCGGGGAGCTGTTTTTT,CSAQNTGELFF
-,TRBJ1-6,TRBV6-2/TRBV6-3,many,TGTGCCAGCAGTTACTCGGCAGGCCTCCGAAATTCACCCCTCCACTTT,CASSYSAGLRNSPLHF
-,TRBJ1-1,TRBV30,-,TGTGCCTGGAGGATTGGAGGGGGGGGAGCTTTCTTT,CAWRIGGGGAFF
-,TRBJ2-7,TRBV11-2,-,TGTGCCAGCAGTCAAACACTAGTTCCCGACGAGCAGTACTTC,CASSQTLVPDEQYF
TRBD1,TRBJ2-7,TRBV13,many,TGTGCCAGCAGCTCACGAGAGGGACAGACGACAGACGAGCAGTACTTC,CASSSREGQTTDEQYF
TRBD1,TRBJ1-5,TRBV5-1,-,TGCGCCAGCCCGGGACAGGGAAGGGGAGATCAGCCCCAGCATTTT,CASPGQGRGDQPQHF
-,TRBJ1-1,TRBV20-1,-,TGCAGTGCTAGAGTTCAATCGGGACTAGTGAACACTGAAGCTTTCTTT,CSARVQSGLVNTEAFF
-,TRBJ2-5,TRBV5-1,-,TGCGCCAGCAGCGGGCTTCATTCAGGGCAAGAGACCCAGTACTTC,CASSGLHSGQETQYF
TRBD2,TRBJ2-5,TRBV9,many,TGTGCCAGCAGCGTTTCTAGCGGGAGAGGCCAAGAGACCCAGTACTTC,CASSVSSGRGQETQYF
TRBD1,TRBJ2-2,TRBV11-2,-,TGTGCCAGCAGCCCACTCTTGGGAGGACAGGGGGGAGGAAGAAACACCGGGGAGCTGTTTTTT,CASSPLLGGQGGGRNTGELFF
-,TRBJ1-6,TRBV20-1,few,TGCAGTGCTAGAGAGGTGGTGGCAGGAAATTCACCCCTCCACTTT,CSAREVVAGNSPLHF
-,TRBJ1-1,TRBV4-1,many,TGCGCCAGCAGCCAAGAGGGGGCAGGGACGGGCACTGAAGCTTTCTTT,CASSQEGAGTGTEAFF
-,TRBJ1-3,TRBV20-1,few,TGCAGTGCTAGAGCTGGGGGCGGGGTGTGGAGCTCTGGAAACACCATATATTTT,CSARAGGGVWSSGNTIYF
-,TRBJ2-7,TRBV10-2,-,TGCGCCAGCAGTGGAACCTTGGACAACTACGAGCAGTACTTC,CASSGTLDNYEQYF
-,TRBJ2-7,TRBV7-2,many,TGTGCCAGCAGCTTCGAGGTGGGGTACGAGCAGTACTTC,CASSFEVGYEQYF
TRBD2,TRBJ2-7,TRBV28,-,TGTGCCAGCAGTTTCCCTGCGGGAGGCTTCTACGAGCAGTACTTC,CASSFPAGGFYEQYF
TRBD1,TRBJ2-1,TRBV20-1,-,TGCAGTGCCACTAGGGGGCGCGAACCGTACAATGAGCAGTTCTTC,CSATRGREPYNEQFF
-,TRBJ1-6,TRBV4-1,many,TGCGCCAGCAGCCAGGGAGGAGGGCTTGGGTCACCCCTCCACTTT,CASSQGGGLGSPLHF
-,TRBJ2-5,TRBV20-1,-,TGCAGTGCCCAGACTCCCCGGGGTGAGACCCAGTACTTC,CSAQTPRGETQYF
-,TRBJ2-7,TRBV29-1,-,TGCAGCGTTGAAAGTCTTTCCGACGGGGAGCAGTACTTC,CSVESLSDGEQYF
-,TRBJ2-2,TRBV5-1,many,TGCGCCAGCAGCTTGGCAGGGCCCGGGGAGCTGTTTTTT,CASSLAGPGELFF
-,TRBJ1-5,TRBV2,many,TGTGCCAGCAGTGAAATGGTGGCTTATAGCAATCAGCCCCAGCATTTT,CASSEMVAYSNQPQHF
-,TRBJ1-5,TRBV2,many,TGTGCCAGCAGTGAACGGGGGGGGAATCAGCCCCAGCATTTT,CASSERGGNQPQHF
-,TRBJ1-5,TRBV12-3/TRBV12-4,many,TGTGCCAGCAGGCTAGGACAGTATAGCAATCAGCCCCAGCATTTT,CASRLGQYSNQPQHF
TRBD1,TRBJ2-7,TRBV10-3,many,TGTGCCTCAGGGGCAGGGGGAGACGAGCAGTACTTC,CASGAGGDEQYF